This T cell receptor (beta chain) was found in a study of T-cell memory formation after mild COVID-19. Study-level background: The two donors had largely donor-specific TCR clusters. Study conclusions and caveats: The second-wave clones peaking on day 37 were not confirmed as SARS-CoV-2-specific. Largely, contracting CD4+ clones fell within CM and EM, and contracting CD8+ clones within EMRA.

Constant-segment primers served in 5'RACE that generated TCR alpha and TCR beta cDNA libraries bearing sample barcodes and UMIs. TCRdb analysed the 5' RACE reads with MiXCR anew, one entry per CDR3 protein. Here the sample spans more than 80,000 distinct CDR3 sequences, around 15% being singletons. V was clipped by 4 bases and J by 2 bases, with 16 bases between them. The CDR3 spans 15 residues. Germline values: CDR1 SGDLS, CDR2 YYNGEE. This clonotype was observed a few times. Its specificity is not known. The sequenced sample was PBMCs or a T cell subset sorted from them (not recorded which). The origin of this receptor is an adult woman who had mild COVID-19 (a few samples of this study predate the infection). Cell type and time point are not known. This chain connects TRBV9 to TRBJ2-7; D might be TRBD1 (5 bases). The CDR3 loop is CASSISWGRAYEQYF. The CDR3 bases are TGTGCCAGCAGCATTAGTTGGGGCAGGGCCTACGAGCAGTACTTC.